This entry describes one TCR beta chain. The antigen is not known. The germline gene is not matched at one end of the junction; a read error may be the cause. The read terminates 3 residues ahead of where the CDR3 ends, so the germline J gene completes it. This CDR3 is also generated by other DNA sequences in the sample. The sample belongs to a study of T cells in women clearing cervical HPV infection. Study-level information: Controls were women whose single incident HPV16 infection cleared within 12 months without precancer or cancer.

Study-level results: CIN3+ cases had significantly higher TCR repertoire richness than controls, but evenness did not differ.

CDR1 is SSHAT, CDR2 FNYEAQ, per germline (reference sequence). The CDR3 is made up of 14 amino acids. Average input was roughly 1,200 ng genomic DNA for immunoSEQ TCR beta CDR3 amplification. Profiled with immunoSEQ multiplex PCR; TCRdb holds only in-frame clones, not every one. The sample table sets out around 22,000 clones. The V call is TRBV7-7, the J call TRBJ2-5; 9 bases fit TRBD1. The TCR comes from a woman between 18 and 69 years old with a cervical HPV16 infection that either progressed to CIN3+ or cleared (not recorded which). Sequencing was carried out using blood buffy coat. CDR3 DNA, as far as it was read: TGTGCTAGCAGTCAGGACAGGGGAGGCGAGACC. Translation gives CASSQDRGGET. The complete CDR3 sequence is CASSQDRGGETQYF.